The clone carrying this TCR beta chain was detected a few times. The repertoire was sequenced with immunoSEQ multiplex PCR; TCRdb's copy has only in-frame clones and lacks some. This repertoire shows about 80,000 clones, about 88% found once; its top ten account for more than 10%. This sample stems from a study of blood T cell repertoires in COVID-19. Sequencing was carried out using peripheral blood. This receptor was taken from a man between 70 and 80 years old with active or convalescent COVID-19.

The CDR3 protein is CASSGVRGLPSSPLHF. CDR3 DNA sequence: TGTGCCAGCAGTGGGGTGAGGGGGCTCCCGTCGAGTCCCCTCCACTTT. The rearrangement joins TRBV2 to TRBJ1-6; the match to TRBD1 covers 7 bases. The ends lost 4 bases at V and 13 bases at J; junction bases unmatched: 16. The CDR3 is 16 amino acids. The V gene's germline CDR1 is SNHLY and CDR2 FYNNEI.